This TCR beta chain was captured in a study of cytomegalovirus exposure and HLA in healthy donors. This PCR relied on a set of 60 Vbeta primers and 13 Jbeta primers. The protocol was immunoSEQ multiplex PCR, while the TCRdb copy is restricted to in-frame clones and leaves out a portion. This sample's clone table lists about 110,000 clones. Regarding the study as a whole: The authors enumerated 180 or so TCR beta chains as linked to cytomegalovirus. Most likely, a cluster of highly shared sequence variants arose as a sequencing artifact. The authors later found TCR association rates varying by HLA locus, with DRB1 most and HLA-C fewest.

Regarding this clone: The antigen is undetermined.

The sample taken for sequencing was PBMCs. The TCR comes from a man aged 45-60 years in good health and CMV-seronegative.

This CDR3 is CSVEAWASGGRGNEQFF. DNA of the CDR3: TGCAGCGTTGAAGCTTGGGCTAGCGGGGGGCGAGGCAATGAGCAGTTCTTC. The rearrangement joins TRBV29-1 to TRBJ2-1, with TRBD2 matching over 11 bases. CDR1 and CDR2 (germline): SQVTM, ANQGSEA. This CDR3 has 17 amino acids. J was trimmed by 6 bases and V by 1 base; bases with no gene match: 11.